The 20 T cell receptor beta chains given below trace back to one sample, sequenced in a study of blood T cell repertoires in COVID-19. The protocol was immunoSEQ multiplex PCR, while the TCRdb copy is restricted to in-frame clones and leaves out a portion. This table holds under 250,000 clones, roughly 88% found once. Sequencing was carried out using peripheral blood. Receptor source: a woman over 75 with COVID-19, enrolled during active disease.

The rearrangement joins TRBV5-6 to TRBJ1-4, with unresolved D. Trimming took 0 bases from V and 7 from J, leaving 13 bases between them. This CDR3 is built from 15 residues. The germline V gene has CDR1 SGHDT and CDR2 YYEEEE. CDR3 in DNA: TGTGCCAGCAGCTTGGACGCGGGGAACAGTGAAAAACTGTTTTTT. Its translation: CASSLDAGNSEKLFF.

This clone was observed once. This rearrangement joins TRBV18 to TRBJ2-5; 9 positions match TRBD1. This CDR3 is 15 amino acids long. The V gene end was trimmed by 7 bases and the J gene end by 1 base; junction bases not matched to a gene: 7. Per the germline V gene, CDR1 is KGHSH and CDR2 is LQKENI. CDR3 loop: CASCPGQGLQETQYF. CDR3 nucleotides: TGTGCCAGCTGCCCGGGACAGGGACTCCAAGAGACCCAGTACTTC.

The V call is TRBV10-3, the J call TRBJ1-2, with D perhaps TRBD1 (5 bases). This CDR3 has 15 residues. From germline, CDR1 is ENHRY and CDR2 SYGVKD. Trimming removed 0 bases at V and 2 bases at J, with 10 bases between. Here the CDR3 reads CAISESTEQNYGYTF. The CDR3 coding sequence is TGTGCCATCAGTGAGTCGACAGAACAAAACTATGGCTACACCTTC.

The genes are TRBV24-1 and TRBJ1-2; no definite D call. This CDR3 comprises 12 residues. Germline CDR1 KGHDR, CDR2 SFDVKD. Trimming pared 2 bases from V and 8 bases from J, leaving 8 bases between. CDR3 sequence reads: CATSDSELGYTF. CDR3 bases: TGTGCCACCAGTGATTCGGAACTAGGCTACACCTTC.

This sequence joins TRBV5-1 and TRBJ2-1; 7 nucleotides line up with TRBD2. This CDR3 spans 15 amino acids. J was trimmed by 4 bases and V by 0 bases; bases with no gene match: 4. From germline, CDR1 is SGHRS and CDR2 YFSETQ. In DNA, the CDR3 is TGCGCCAGCAGCTTGGTAGCGGGCCCATACAATGAGCAGTTCTTC. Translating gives CASSLVAGPYNEQFF.

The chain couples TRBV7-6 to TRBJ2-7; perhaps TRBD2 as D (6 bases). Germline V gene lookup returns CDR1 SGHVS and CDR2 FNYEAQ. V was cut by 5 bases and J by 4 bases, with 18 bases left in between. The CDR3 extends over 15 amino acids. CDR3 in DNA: TGTGCCAGCAGCGTCGGAGGGCAGCTCGAGTACGAGCAGTACTTC. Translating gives CASSVGGQLEYEQYF.

The CDR3 protein is CASSSSSGGRQETQYF. CDR3 DNA sequence: TGTGCCAGCAGCTCTTCAAGCGGGGGGAGACAAGAGACCCAGTACTTC. The V call is TRBV5-4, the J call TRBJ2-5, with 9 bases aligning to TRBD2. Unmatched junction bases numbered 8, after V lost 3 bases and J lost 2 bases. The CDR3 consists of 16 residues. The germline gives CDR1 SGHNT, CDR2 YYREEE (reference sequence).

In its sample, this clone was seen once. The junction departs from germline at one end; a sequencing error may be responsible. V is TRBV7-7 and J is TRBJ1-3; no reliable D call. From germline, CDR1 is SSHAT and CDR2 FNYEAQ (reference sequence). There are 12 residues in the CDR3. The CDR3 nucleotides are TGTGCTAGCACCGACGGGGGAAACACCATATATTTT. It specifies CASTDGGNTIYF.

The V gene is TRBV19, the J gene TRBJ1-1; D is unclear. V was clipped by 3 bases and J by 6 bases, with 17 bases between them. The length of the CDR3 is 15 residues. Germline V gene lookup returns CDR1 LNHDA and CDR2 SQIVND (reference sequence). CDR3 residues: CASSIRVGGGPEAFF. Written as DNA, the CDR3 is TGTGCCAGTAGTATTAGGGTGGGCGGAGGACCTGAAGCTTTCTTT. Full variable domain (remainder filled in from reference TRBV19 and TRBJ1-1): DGGITQSPKYLFRKEGQNVTLSCEQNLNHDAMYWYRQDPGQGLRLIYYSQIVNDFQKGDIAEGYSVSREKKESFPLTVTSAQKNPTAFYLCASSIRVGGGPEAFFGQGTRLTVV.

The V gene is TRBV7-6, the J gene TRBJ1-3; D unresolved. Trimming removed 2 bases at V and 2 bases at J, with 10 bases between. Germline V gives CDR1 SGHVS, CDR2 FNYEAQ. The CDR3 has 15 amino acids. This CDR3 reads CASSLYGEAGNTIYF. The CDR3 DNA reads TGTGCCAGCAGCTTATACGGGGAGGCTGGAAACACCATATATTTT.

The CDR3 loop is CASSFGLASGGPSTDTQYF. The CDR3 DNA sequence: TGCGCCAGCAGCTTCGGATTGGCTAGCGGGGGTCCCAGCACAGATACGCAGTATTTT. The genes are TRBV5-1 and TRBJ2-3, with 10 bases lining up with TRBD2. CDR3 length equals 19 residues. The trim removed 2 bases at V and 0 bases at J, leaving 12 bases unmatched. Germline values: CDR1 SGHRS, CDR2 YFSETQ.

As DNA, the CDR3 is TGTGCCAGCAGTTACTCCGGGACAGGAGGCAACGAGCAGTACGTC. The encoded protein is CASSYSGTGGNEQYV. The chain joins TRBV6-2 or TRBV6-3 to TRBJ2-7; 8 nucleotides line up with TRBD1. Germline V lookup: CDR1 MNHEY, CDR2 SVGEGT. This CDR3 comprises 15 residues. The trim removed 0 bases at V and 5 bases at J, leaving 6 bases unmatched.

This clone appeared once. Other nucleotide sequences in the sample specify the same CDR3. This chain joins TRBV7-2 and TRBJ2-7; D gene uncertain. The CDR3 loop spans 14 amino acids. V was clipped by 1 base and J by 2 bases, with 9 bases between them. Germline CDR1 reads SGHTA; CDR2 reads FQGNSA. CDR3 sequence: CASSLGGVTYEQYF. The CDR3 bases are TGTGCCAGCAGCTTAGGTGGAGTAACCTACGAGCAGTACTTC.

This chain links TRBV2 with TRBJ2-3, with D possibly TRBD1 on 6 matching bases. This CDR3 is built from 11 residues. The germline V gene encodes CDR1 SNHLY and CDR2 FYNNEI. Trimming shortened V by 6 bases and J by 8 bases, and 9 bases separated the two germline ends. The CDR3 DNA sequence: TGTGCCAGCAGGCAACAGGGTACGCAGTATTTT. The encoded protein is CASRQQGTQYF.

The CDR3 DNA reads as TGCGCCAGCAGCTTGGAGCCTAATCAGCCCCAGCATTTT. It specifies CASSLEPNQPQHF. The chain joins TRBV5-1 to TRBJ1-5; D not certain. The CDR3 loop spans 13 amino acids. Trimming took off 0 bases at V and 4 bases at J, with 5 bases between the two ends. The germline CDR1 and CDR2 sequences are SGHRS and YFSETQ.

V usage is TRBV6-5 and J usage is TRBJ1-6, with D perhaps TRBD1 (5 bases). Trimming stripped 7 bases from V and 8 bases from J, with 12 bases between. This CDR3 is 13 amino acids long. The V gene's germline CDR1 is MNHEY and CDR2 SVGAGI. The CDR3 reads CASKTLQDSPLHF. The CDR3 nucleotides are TGTGCCAGCAAGACGCTACAGGATTCACCCCTCCACTTT.

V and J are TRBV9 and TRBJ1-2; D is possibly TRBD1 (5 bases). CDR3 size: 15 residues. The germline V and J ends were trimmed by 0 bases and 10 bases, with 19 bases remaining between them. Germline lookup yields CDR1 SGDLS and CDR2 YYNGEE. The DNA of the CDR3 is TGTGCCAGCAGCGTAGGTTCGACAGCGCCGGTAGCCTACACCTTC. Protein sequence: CASSVGSTAPVAYTF.

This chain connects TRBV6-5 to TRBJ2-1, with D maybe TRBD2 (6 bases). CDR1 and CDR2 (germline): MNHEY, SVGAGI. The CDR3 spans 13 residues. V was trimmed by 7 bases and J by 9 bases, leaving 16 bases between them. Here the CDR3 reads CASKWRGLSEQFF. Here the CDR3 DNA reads TGTGCCAGCAAATGGCGGGGTCTAAGTGAGCAGTTCTTC.

Written as DNA, the CDR3 is TGTGCCAGCAGCCTTCCTCCAGGGGGGATTAACGAGCAGTACTTC. It specifies CASSLPPGGINEQYF. The J gene is TRBJ2-7, the V gene TRBV28; weak D call: TRBD1 (7 bases). CDR1 is MDHEN and CDR2 is SYDVKM in the germline V gene. The CDR3 runs 15 residues. V lost 6 bases to trimming and J lost 5 bases, with 20 bases between them.

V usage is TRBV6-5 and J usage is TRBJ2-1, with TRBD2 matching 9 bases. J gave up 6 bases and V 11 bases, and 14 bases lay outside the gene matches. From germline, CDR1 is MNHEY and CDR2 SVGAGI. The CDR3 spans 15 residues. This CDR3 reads CACSVAGGRSNEQFF. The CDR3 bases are TGTGCCTGCTCCGTTGCGGGGGGGCGATCCAATGAGCAGTTCTTC.